The sequence of this T cell receptor (beta chain) was determined in a study of Tregs in tolerant kidney transplant recipients (dated by TCRdb to between 2018 and 2021). As for the study more broadly: Related donors were used in the transplants with nonmyeloablative bone marrow transplantation, and mixed chimerism was transient in the human trials. TCRbeta sequencing was used in the study to identify donor-specific regulatory T cells before combined kidney and bone marrow transplantation, and the identified cells were then tracked after transplant.

Comments on this clone: It lacks a known antigen. The junction shows a germline mismatch at one end, possibly a read error. The same CDR3 also results from other DNA sequences found in this sample.

Overall study outcomes, separate from this receptor: In tolerant patients, the expansion of donor-specific Tregs was greater than global Treg expansion, suggesting that the expansion was antigen-driven rather than nonspecific. Expanding Tregs with activated donor B cells appeared to identify the most biologically relevant and donor-specific TCRbeta repertoire. The study was constrained by small patient numbers, and validation of the findings is required in larger populations and under other immunosuppression protocols. Biological reproducibility was not directly assessed, although technical replication error appeared to be minimal. Because the PCR primers were changed over time for some patients, nucleotide-level comparison could not be performed across the samples from those patients.

For TCRbeta CDR3 sequencing, genomic DNA from the sorted cells was extracted using the QIAGEN DNeasy Blood and Tissue Kit. High-throughput TCRbeta CDR3 sequencing, including PCR amplification with bias correction and internal controls, was performed commercially through immunoSEQ. In the original analysis: Unique productive TCRbeta sequences were defined by CDR3 nucleotide sequence when primers matched and otherwise by CDR3 amino acid sequence together with Vbeta and Jbeta genes. To correct sorting error, sequences shared between sorted populations at a frequency ratio of 2:1 or less were removed; the rest were assigned to the higher population. A sequence was defined as donor-reactive if the sequence was expanded at least 5-fold in CFSE-low cells compared with unstimulated cells and had a frequency of at least 0.01% in CFSE-low cells. Repertoire divergence was quantified by Jensen-Shannon divergence calculated from the top 100 TCRbeta sequences ranked by frequency. For samples with multiple sequencing runs, sorting error was corrected separately for each run before the runs were pooled. TCRdb retrieved this table from immuneACCESS and kept in-frame rearrangements only. Not all clones are present; in checked studies, unresolved V genes account for under half, and no reason is known for the remainder. D and trimming were read from the DNA, whereas the V and J calls and clone size are those reported in that table. In all, the sample holds 85,000 to 100,000 clones, and roughly 93% of those were seen once. The biggest ten clones account for 0.46% of the sample.

The CDR3 runs 14 amino acids, cysteine and phenylalanine included. Kept here is only the CDR3 DNA, which spans 42 bases and is read in frame from base 1. The germline V gene encodes CDR1 MNHNS and CDR2 SASEGT. The time point label corresponds to: blood sample drawn before combined kidney and bone marrow transplant. Thawed PBMCs were FACS-sorted into unstimulated Tregs (CD4+CD25+CD127-), CD4+ non-Tregs (CD4+CD25-), CD4 cells and CD8 cells. Several combined kidney and bone marrow transplant recipients from the ITN036ST trial were included as patients, and samples were available only from these trial subjects. Healthy control blood was separated into PBMCs by Ficoll density gradient and cryopreserved, and patient PBMCs were collected both before and after transplant.

The receptor's source is a human donor who received a combined kidney and bone marrow transplant. In this chain, TRBV6-1 is recombined with TRBJ1-6; 7 bases in the junction line up with TRBD1. The starting material was CD4+ T cells from blood, obtained before the transplant. This receptor carries the CDR3 CASTTRQGNSPLHF. The bases are TGTGCCAGCACCACCCGACAGGGAAATTCCCCCCTCCACTTT.